The rows below give T cell receptor beta chains drawn from one sample of a study of blood T cell repertoires in COVID-19. Using immunoSEQ multiplex PCR, the repertoire was profiled, and TCRdb retains in-frame clones only, with some absent. The sample lists 300,000 to 500,000 clones, approximately 90% occurring once. The sample taken for sequencing was PBMCs or T cells enriched from blood (not recorded which). These receptors came from a woman aged 25 to 45 with acute COVID-19. Both conserved end residues are part of each CDR3. Each record gives: V gene, D gene, CDR3 length, clone size, J gene, CDR3 DNA, CDR3 protein. D genes are given only for firm matches. A row's size may be missing; if present it is once, few, many or a size class.

v_call: TRBV2
d_call: TRBD1
cdr3_length: 14
clone_size: -
j_call: TRBJ1-2
cdr3_nt: TGTGCCAGCAGATGGAGGGGGCTTGACTATGGCTACACCTTC
cdr3_aa: CASRWRGLDYGYTF

v_call: TRBV5-1
d_call: TRBD1
cdr3_length: 13
clone_size: once
j_call: TRBJ2-1
cdr3_nt: TGCGCCAGCAGCTTGCCGTTTGGGACAGCCTTATTCTTC
cdr3_aa: CASSLPFGTALFF

v_call: TRBV4-1
d_call: -
cdr3_length: 16
clone_size: -
j_call: TRBJ1-5
cdr3_nt: TGCGCCAGCAGCCACGGGACTCTTAATAGCAATCAGCCCCAGCATTTT
cdr3_aa: CASSHGTLNSNQPQHF

v_call: TRBV10-2
d_call: -
cdr3_length: 21
clone_size: -
j_call: TRBJ1-4
cdr3_nt: TGCGCCAGCAGTGAGTCGGGTGGGGGCTTTGGGGGCCCTAGACGGTTCAAGAAACTGTTTTTT
cdr3_aa: CASSESGGGFGGPRRFKKLFF

v_call: TRBV5-1
d_call: TRBD2
cdr3_length: 15
clone_size: -
j_call: TRBJ2-5
cdr3_nt: TGCGCCAGCAGCTTTATGCAGCGGGGGGAAGAGACCCAGTACTTC
cdr3_aa: CASSFMQRGEETQYF

v_call: TRBV7-8
d_call: TRBD1
cdr3_length: 15
clone_size: -
j_call: TRBJ1-6
cdr3_nt: TGTGCCAGCAGCCCCGGACAGGGGGGAAAGCAGCCCCTCCACTTT
cdr3_aa: CASSPGQGGKQPLHF

v_call: TRBV30
d_call: -
cdr3_length: 15
clone_size: -
j_call: TRBJ1-3
cdr3_nt: TGTGCCTGGACTCAAAGGAGGGCTTCTGGAAACACCATATATTTT
cdr3_aa: CAWTQRRASGNTIYF

v_call: TRBV11-2
d_call: TRBD2
cdr3_length: 17
clone_size: -
j_call: TRBJ2-1
cdr3_nt: TGTGCCAGCAGCTTAGCCTACCCGGGACCATGGGGGGGTGAGCAGTTCTTC
cdr3_aa: CASSLAYPGPWGGEQFF

v_call: TRBV2
d_call: -
cdr3_length: 13
clone_size: -
j_call: TRBJ1-5
cdr3_nt: TGTGCCAGCAGTGGTACAGGGCCTCAGCCCCAGCATTTT
cdr3_aa: CASSGTGPQPQHF

v_call: TRBV6-5
d_call: TRBD1
cdr3_length: 14
clone_size: -
j_call: TRBJ1-2
cdr3_nt: TGTGCCAGCAGGGGGACAGGGCTATACTATGGCTACACCTTC
cdr3_aa: CASRGTGLYYGYTF

v_call: TRBV10-3
d_call: -
cdr3_length: 13
clone_size: -
j_call: TRBJ1-2
cdr3_nt: TGTGCCATCAGTGAGCGACAGGAAAATGGCTACACCTTC
cdr3_aa: CAISERQENGYTF

v_call: TRBV5-1
d_call: -
cdr3_length: 15
clone_size: -
j_call: TRBJ1-4
cdr3_nt: TGCGCCAGCTCCGGACGGGGGGCCCTTAATGAAAAACTGTTTTTT
cdr3_aa: CASSGRGALNEKLFF

v_call: TRBV6-1
d_call: TRBD2
cdr3_length: 17
clone_size: -
j_call: TRBJ2-1
cdr3_nt: TGTGCCAGCAGTGAAGGGCGACTAGCGGATTTGTCGAATGAGCAGTTCTTC
cdr3_aa: CASSEGRLADLSNEQFF

v_call: TRBV5-1
d_call: -
cdr3_length: 13
clone_size: -
j_call: TRBJ1-1
cdr3_nt: TGCGCCAGCAGCTTGGCGACTAACACTGAAGCTTTCTTT
cdr3_aa: CASSLATNTEAFF

v_call: TRBV19
d_call: TRBD1
cdr3_length: 16
clone_size: -
j_call: TRBJ2-1
cdr3_nt: TGTGCCAGTAGTACAGCATCGGACAGGGGGCGGAATGAGCAGTTCTTC
cdr3_aa: CASSTASDRGRNEQFF

v_call: TRBV19
d_call: TRBD1
cdr3_length: 15
clone_size: -
j_call: TRBJ1-6
cdr3_nt: TGTGCCAGTAGTATCCCGGGACAGGGTAATTCACCCCTCCACTTT
cdr3_aa: CASSIPGQGNSPLHF

v_call: TRBV13
d_call: TRBD1
cdr3_length: 14
clone_size: -
j_call: TRBJ1-3
cdr3_nt: TGTGCCAGCAGCCTAGGGGGCACAGGAAACACCATATATTTT
cdr3_aa: CASSLGGTGNTIYF

v_call: TRBV12-3/TRBV12-4
d_call: -
cdr3_length: 12
clone_size: -
j_call: TRBJ1-4
cdr3_nt: TGTGCCAGCAGCACAACTAATGAAAAACTGTTTTTT
cdr3_aa: CASSTTNEKLFF

v_call: TRBV9
d_call: -
cdr3_length: 16
clone_size: few
j_call: TRBJ1-3
cdr3_nt: TGTGCCAGCAGCGTAGAAGCGTCGAGCTCTGGAAACACCATATATTTT
cdr3_aa: CASSVEASSSGNTIYF

v_call: TRBV7-3
d_call: TRBD1
cdr3_length: 14
clone_size: once
j_call: TRBJ1-2
cdr3_nt: TGTGCCAGCAGCCCCAAACAGGGGTACGATGGCTACACCTTC
cdr3_aa: CASSPKQGYDGYTF

v_call: TRBV5-1
d_call: TRBD2
cdr3_length: 18
clone_size: -
j_call: TRBJ2-5
cdr3_nt: TGCGCCAGCAGCTTGATTTCCGGACTAGGCGGGCAGCAAGAGACCCAGTACTTC
cdr3_aa: CASSLISGLGGQQETQYF

v_call: TRBV2
d_call: -
cdr3_length: 18
clone_size: -
j_call: TRBJ1-5
cdr3_nt: TGTGCCAGCAGTGGAGCCAGGGGCGACGCGGCGGTCAATCAGCCCCAGCATTTT
cdr3_aa: CASSGARGDAAVNQPQHF